This T cell receptor (beta chain) was profiled in a study of identical twins. Broader study findings: Models underpredicted monozygotic twin sharing of out-of-frame TCR alpha.

By proportion, this clonotype is medium-sized. Its antigen is still unknown. V shed 5 bases and J 4 bases; nucleotides not matched to a gene: 4. Germline assignment: CDR1 SEHNR and CDR2 FQNEAQ (reference sequence). The CDR3 loop spans 15 amino acids. Every sampled donor was Caucasian and healthy. The cDNA had a unique molecular identifier and a template-switch universal primer site. In TCRdb, the 5' RACE reads were re-called with MiXCR into one record per CDR3 protein. Of about 250,000 distinct CDR3 sequences detected, over 13% appear once; the ten largest clones hold 8.5% to 10%. The chain carries TRBV7-9 and TRBJ2-2, with 10 bases fitting TRBD1. This TCR was sampled from a young woman in good health. Input material: memory (CD45RO+) T cells sorted from blood. The CDR3 loop reads CASSAGTGATGELFF. CDR3 nucleotides: TGTGCCAGCAGCGCCGGGACAGGGGCCACCGGGGAGCTGTTTTTT.